This is a list of T cell receptor beta chains from one sample in a study of CD8+CD57+ T cells in acquired aplastic anemia. TCRdb re-derived calls from the reads in MiXCR, one entry per CDR3 protein. The data show 100,000 to 150,000 distinct CDR3 sequences, 40% seen once. The sample comprised sorted CD4+, CD8+, or CD8+CD57+ T cells (not recorded which) from PBMCs. The receptor set was obtained from a human donor with aplastic anemia. Both conserved end residues are part of each CDR3. A D gene is named only where the DNA matches it firmly. Rows may omit the clone size; those that give it use once, few, many or a size class.

v_gene	len	j_gene	d_gene	abundance	CDR3aa	CDR3nt
TRBV9	15	TRBJ2-3	NA	many	CASSAEHRGSDTQYF	TGTGCCAGCAGCGCCGAACATAGGGGCTCAGATACGCAGTATTTT
TRBV14	12	TRBJ1-2	NA	many	CASSQGGNGYTF	TGTGCCAGCAGCCAAGGGGGTAATGGCTACACCTTC
TRBV29-1	14	TRBJ2-2	NA	many	CSVERHQNTGELFF	TGCAGCGTTGAAAGGCACCAGAACACCGGGGAGCTGTTTTTT
TRBV19	13	TRBJ2-7	NA	many	CASSIKGPYEQYF	TGTGCCAGTAGTATAAAGGGCCCCTACGAGCAGTACTTC
TRBV20-1	14	TRBJ1-6	NA	many	CSASDSSYNSPLHF	TGCAGTGCCAGCGACAGCTCCTATAATTCACCCCTCCACTTT
TRBV5-1	14	TRBJ2-3	NA	many	CASSWTTSTDTQYF	TGCGCCAGCAGCTGGACCACTAGCACAGATACGCAGTATTTT
TRBV15	13	TRBJ1-2	NA	NA	CATSANGADGYTF	TGTGCCACCAGCGCTAATGGGGCCGATGGCTACACCTTC
TRBV6-1	13	TRBJ1-2	NA	NA	CACTLGRLYGYTF	TGTGCCTGCACCCTCGGGAGGTTATATGGCTACACCTTC
TRBV11-1	18	TRBJ2-1	TRBD2	NA	CASSLAMTSGGSYNEQFF	TGTGCCAGCAGCTTAGCTATGACTAGCGGGGGCTCTTACAATGAGCAGTTCTTC
TRBV15	13	TRBJ1-2	NA	NA	CATSRDPLDGYTF	TGTGCCACCAGCAGAGACCCCTTGGATGGCTACACCTTC
TRBV19	13	TRBJ2-7	NA	NA	CASSILGHYEQYF	TGTGCCAGTAGTATCTTGGGCCATTACGAGCAGTACTTC
TRBV6-5	14	TRBJ1-6	NA	many	CASSYSRGGSPLHF	TGTGCCAGCAGTTATAGCAGGGGAGGCTCACCCCTCCACTTT
TRBV11-1	14	TRBJ2-5	NA	many	CASSLQARGETQYF	TGTGCCAGCAGCTTACAAGCGAGGGGAGAGACCCAGTACTTC
TRBV19	15	TRBJ2-3	TRBD2	many	CASSLGLAETDTQYF	TGTGCCAGTAGTCTGGGACTAGCGGAAACAGATACGCAGTATTTT
TRBV7-2	13	TRBJ1-4	NA	NA	CASSLVVDEKLFF	TGTGCCAGCAGCTTAGTCGTAGATGAAAAACTGTTTTTT
TRBV4-3	13	TRBJ1-1	NA	many	CASSQAANTEAFF	TGCGCCAGCAGCCAAGCGGCGAACACTGAAGCTTTCTTT
TRBV7-2	12	TRBJ2-2	NA	many	CASSLFTGELFF	TGTGCCAGCAGCTTATTCACCGGGGAGCTGTTTTTT
TRBV5-1	17	TRBJ2-3	TRBD2	many	CASSPPPSGGGADTQYF	TGCGCCAGCAGCCCGCCGCCTAGCGGGGGGGGGGCAGATACGCAGTATTTT
TRBV3-1	17	TRBJ2-5	TRBD2	NA	CASGQGLAGRGQETQYF	TGTGCCAGCGGCCAAGGACTAGCGGGGCGGGGCCAAGAGACCCAGTACTTC
TRBV7-2	13	TRBJ2-7	NA	NA	CASSVGLGYEQYF	TGTGCCAGCAGCGTAGGACTTGGCTACGAGCAGTACTTC
TRBV9	17	TRBJ2-3	TRBD2	many	CASSVKASGGLTDTQYF	TGTGCCAGCAGCGTAAAGGCTAGCGGGGGTTTAACAGATACGCAGTATTTT
TRBV7-9	13	TRBJ2-7	NA	NA	CASSLRSNVEQYF	TGTGCCAGCAGCTTAAGGAGTAACGTTGAGCAGTACTTC
TRBV7-9	12	TRBJ1-1	NA	many	CASSLDRSEAFF	TGTGCCAGCAGCTTAGATAGAAGTGAAGCTTTCTTT
TRBV7-3	14	TRBJ2-3	NA	NA	CASSLAALTDTQYF	TGTGCCAGCAGCTTAGCGGCACTCACAGATACGCAGTATTTT
TRBV7-2	13	TRBJ1-2	NA	NA	CASSPDSLLGYTF	TGTGCCAGCAGCCCCGACAGCCTTCTCGGCTACACCTTC
TRBV5-5	16	TRBJ1-3	NA	many	CASSLAGDFSGNTIYF	TGTGCCAGCAGCTTAGCAGGGGACTTCTCTGGAAACACCATATATTTT
TRBV19	15	TRBJ1-6	TRBD1	NA	CASSPSTGVQSPLHF	TGTGCCAGTAGTCCATCCACAGGGGTACAATCACCCCTCCACTTT
TRBV10-3	14	TRBJ1-1	TRBD1	NA	CAIRLTGGGTEAFF	TGTGCCATCAGATTAACAGGGGGCGGTACTGAAGCTTTCTTT
TRBV20-1	16	TRBJ2-3	TRBD2	many	CSAPRSGGRRTDTQYF	TGCAGTGCTCCCCGATCGGGGGGGCGTCGCACAGATACGCAGTATTTT
TRBV12-3/TRBV12-4	12	TRBJ2-3	NA	NA	CASSSDGITQYF	TGTGCCAGCAGCTCCGACGGAATTACGCAGTATTTT
TRBV30	13	TRBJ1-5	NA	few	CAWSNGREQPQHF	TGTGCCTGGAGTAACGGAAGGGAACAGCCCCAGCATTTT
TRBV6-5	17	TRBJ1-1	NA	few	CASSTSDSSLMNTEAFF	TGTGCCAGCAGTACCAGCGACAGTAGCCTTATGAACACTGAAGCTTTCTTT